These 11 T cell receptor beta chains share one sample of origin, sequenced in a study of CD8 T cells in ankylosing spondylitis. TCRdb re-analysed the 5' RACE reads in MiXCR, keeping a single row per CDR3 protein. The sample carries more than 650,000 distinct CDR3 sequences, 10% to 15% recorded once. Study-level results: Fewer than ten highly homologous variants made up a TCR beta motif that seemed to typify ankylosing spondylitis blood.

These receptors are not linked to any known antigen. The sequenced sample consisted of blood, either unsorted or a sorted T cell fraction (not recorded which). The source is a male donor with ankylosing spondylitis.

The table lists this clonotype with a few counts. The V and J genes are TRBV20-1 and TRBJ2-3; D is perhaps TRBD1 (6 bases). Trimming took 6 bases from V and 4 from J, leaving 14 bases between them. CDR3 length equals 13 residues. The V gene's germline CDR1 is DFQATT and CDR2 SNEGSKA (reference sequence). CDR3 sequence (DNA): TGCAGTGCCAGACGGGACATTCCAGATACGCAGTATTTT. Its translation: CSARRDIPDTQYF.

This clonotype was detected only a few times. The chain links TRBV6-5 to TRBJ2-3, with TRBD2 as a possible D gene (5 bases). There are 14 residues in the CDR3. Trimming removed 2 bases at V and 0 bases at J, with 6 bases between. Germline V lookup: CDR1 MNHEY, CDR2 SVGAGI. The CDR3 sequence: CASSYPGSTDTQYF. The CDR3 DNA reads as TGTGCCAGCAGTTACCCGGGGAGCACAGATACGCAGTATTTT.

CDR3 loop: CASSVSGPQYF. CDR3 nucleotides: TGTGCCAGCAGCGTCAGCGGCCCGCAGTATTTT. The chain couples TRBV9 to TRBJ2-3; possible D gene TRBD2, 5 bases. Trimming removed 2 bases at V and 10 bases at J, with 8 bases between. The germline gives CDR1 SGDLS, CDR2 YYNGEE. The CDR3 has 11 residues.

This clonotype was seen only a few times. The chain combines TRBV29-1 with TRBJ1-5; the D gene is possibly TRBD1 (5 bases). Germline V gene data show CDR1 as SQVTM and CDR2 as ANQGSEA. Deletions cut 7 bases from V and 3 bases from J, with 10 bases between. This CDR3 comprises 12 residues. CDR3 DNA: TGCAGCGCTTCGGACACCAATCAGCCCCAGCATTTT. Its protein product is CSASDTNQPQHF.

Many counts were recorded for this clonotype. The chain combines TRBV10-3 with TRBJ1-1, with D hard to call. The CDR3 sequence is 18 residues long. V lost 0 bases to trimming and J lost 5 bases, with 22 bases between them. From germline, CDR1 is ENHRY and CDR2 SYGVKD. CDR3 loop: CAISESMEEIAEKTEAFF. As DNA, the CDR3 is TGTGCCATCAGTGAGTCGATGGAGGAGATCGCGGAGAAAACTGAAGCTTTCTTT.

This clonotype was counted many times. V usage is TRBV20-1 and J usage is TRBJ2-1; D is perhaps TRBD2 (6 bases). The CDR3 has 12 amino acids. Germline-derived CDR1 and CDR2 are DFQATT and SNEGSKA (reference sequence). V was pared by 8 bases and J by 9 bases, with 17 bases between. CDR3 in DNA: TGCAGTATCGGGAGACCGTCTTCTGAGCAGTTCTTC. Translation gives CSIGRPSSEQFF.

The rearrangement joins TRBV27 to TRBJ2-6; 7 bases align to TRBD1. Germline-derived CDR1 and CDR2 are MNHEY and SMNVEV (reference sequence). V gave up 3 bases and J gave up 4 bases; unmatched junction bases: 6. CDR3 length equals 16 residues. CDR3 sequence (DNA): TGTGCCAGCAGTTTGTTCGACAGGGCCGGGGCCAACGTCCTGACTTTC. Translated, it gives CASSLFDRAGANVLTF.

There are a few counts of this clonotype. This chain joins TRBV7-9 and TRBJ2-7; 9 bases line up with TRBD1. Trimming took 1 base from V and 12 from J; bases not matched to a gene: 10. Germline V lookup: CDR1 SEHNR, CDR2 FQNEAQ (reference sequence). The CDR3 consists of 14 residues. CDR3 loop: CASSLGTGVDGLYF. DNA of the CDR3: TGTGCCAGCAGCTTAGGGACAGGGGTGGACGGTCTGTACTTC. The full variable domain, with the rest looked up from reference TRBV7-9 and TRBJ2-7, is DTGVSQNPRHKITKRGQNVTFRCDPISEHNRLYWYRQTLGQGPEFLTYFQNEAQLEKSRLLSDRFSAERPKGSFSTLEIQRTEQGDSAMYLCASSLGTGVDGLYFGPGTRLTVT.

This clonotype was detected a few times. The V and J genes are TRBV29-1 and TRBJ2-6; D unresolved. The CDR3 sequence is 14 residues long. The V end was cut by 7 bases, the J end by 1 base, with 11 bases between. Germline CDR1 reads SQVTM; CDR2 reads ANQGSEA. The CDR3 nucleotides are TGCAGCGCGACCCAATTATCTGGGGCCAACGTCCTGACTTTC. The encoded protein is CSATQLSGANVLTF.

As for this clonotype: A far larger clone is one nucleotide away, so this likely arose from a read error. The chain carries TRBV20-1 and TRBJ2-1; no clear D. The CDR3 extends over 10 amino acids. Germline values: CDR1 DFQATT, CDR2 SNEGSKA (reference sequence). CDR3 bases: TGCACCCTCTCAGGCAATGAGCAGTTCTTC. This codes for CTLSGNEQFF.

This clonotype was observed a few times. The V call is TRBV5-5, the J call TRBJ2-7; D ambiguous. The CDR3 extends over 17 amino acids. CDR1 SGHKS and CDR2 YYEKEE come from the germline V gene (reference sequence). V dropped 2 bases and J dropped 3 bases, with 21 bases sitting between them. The CDR3 DNA sequence: TGTGCCAGCAGCTTTTGGGCAGGCCTTCGTGTTTACTACGAGCAGTACTTC. This sequence encodes CASSFWAGLRVYYEQYF.